This TCR beta chain was observed in a study of blood T cell repertoires in COVID-19. Overall study: Donors in the United States, Italy and Spain gave samples during acute or convalescent COVID-19. The analysed material was cDNA or gDNA that came from T cells, B-cell-depleted T cells, or PBMCs.

Per the study methods: How many nucleated cells were present was estimated from reference gene primer amplification. Measured with immunoSEQ multiplex PCR; TCRdb has only the in-frame clones, and not every one. The V and J calls and clone size were taken over from that table, and D and trimming were inferred from the DNA. This sample has roughly 260,000 clones; 70% to 85% occur once, and the top ten carry 4% to 6%. The TCR comes from a woman of 80 years or more with active or convalescent COVID-19. Sequenced material: peripheral blood.

The CDR3 region has the DNA TGTGCCAGCAGTTTTCGGTTGCAAACAGTTGAAGCTTTCTTT. Its protein product is CASSFRLQTVEAFF. The rearrangement links TRBV27 to TRBJ1-1; D is undetermined. Germline lookup yields CDR1 MNHEY and CDR2 SMNVEV (reference sequence). The V and J ends lost 3 bases and 7 bases respectively, with 15 bases between them. CDR3 size: 14 residues.